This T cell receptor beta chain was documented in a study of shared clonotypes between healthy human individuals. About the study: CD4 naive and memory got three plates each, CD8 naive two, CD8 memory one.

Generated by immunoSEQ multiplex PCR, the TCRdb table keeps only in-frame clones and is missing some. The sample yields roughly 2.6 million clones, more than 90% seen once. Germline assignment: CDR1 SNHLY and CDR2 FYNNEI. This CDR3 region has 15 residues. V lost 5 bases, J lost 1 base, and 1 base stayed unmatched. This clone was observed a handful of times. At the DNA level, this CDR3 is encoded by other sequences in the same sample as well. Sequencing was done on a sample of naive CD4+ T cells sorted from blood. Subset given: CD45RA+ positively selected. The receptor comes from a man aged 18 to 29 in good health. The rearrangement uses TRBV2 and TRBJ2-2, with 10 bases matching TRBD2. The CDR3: CASSRTSGNTGELFF. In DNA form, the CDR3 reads TGTGCCAGCAGTCGGACTAGCGGGAACACCGGGGAGCTGTTTTTT. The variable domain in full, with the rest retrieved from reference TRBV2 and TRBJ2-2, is EPEVTQTPSHQVTQMGQEVILRCVPISNHLYFYWYRQILGQKVEFLVSFYNNEISEKSEIFDDQFSVERPDGSNFTLKIRSTKLEDSAMYFCASSRTSGNTGELFFGEGSRLTVL.